This T cell receptor (beta chain) comes out of a study of identical twins. Unique molecular identifiers were in the cDNA, with template-switch universal primer binding. TCRdb reprocessed the 5' RACE reads with MiXCR, giving one entry per CDR3 protein. The sample gives some 500,000 distinct CDR3 sequences, 14% of which show up once; around 0.57% is in the top ten. The sample holds a few counts of this clonotype. Antigen unknown. Study-level results: Abundant cord blood beta clonotypes carried fewer insertions; memory repertoires showed none.

The sample was also reused in another study, on yellow fever vaccine responses in identical twins. That publication notes: Twins reportedly appeared to share part of their vaccine T cell response while keeping part individual.

The sample taken for sequencing was CD4+ T cells sorted from blood. This receptor was obtained from a woman younger than 30 in good health.

The CDR3 reads CASSRTLNYGYTF. In DNA form, the CDR3 reads TGTGCCAGCAGTAGGACACTTAACTATGGCTACACCTTC. The chain employs TRBV12-3 or TRBV12-4 and TRBJ1-2, with a weak D call TRBD1 (5 bases). V lost 5 bases and J 1 base, leaving 8 bases between the germline ends. The CDR3 consists of 13 residues.